This is a list of T cell receptor beta chains from one sample in a study of blood T cell repertoires in COVID-19. Sequencing was performed with immunoSEQ multiplex PCR; in TCRdb, only in-frame clones are kept and a portion is missing. The repertoire holds fewer than 350,000 clones, with 70% to 90% as singletons. Sequencing input: peripheral blood. These receptors were collected from a man between 18 and 29 years old with active or convalescent COVID-19. The CDR3 runs from the conserved cysteine through the conserved F or W. Each record gives: clone size, V gene, CDR3 protein. Expanded clones get a size class; other rows say once, few or many, or leave the size out.

>NA|TRBV7-2
CASSLMEEQYF
>NA|TRBV27
CASSSTGGKTNEKLFF
>NA|TRBV4-1
CASSQDLGFGRGSQPQHF
>NA|TRBV4-1
CASSQEGGGWTGELFF
>NA|TRBV4-1
CASSSPSGGLYNEQFF
>once|TRBV3-1/TRBV3-2
CASSPSLGQFNEKLFF
>few|TRBV14
CASSRRSASARNTIYF
>many|TRBV2
CASSLRDSNSPLHF
>few|TRBV7-7
CASSIWAGRNTGELFF
>once|TRBV11-2
CASSLDLAHRGGYTF
>NA|TRBV7-9
CASTLAGETQYF
>NA|TRBV7-8
CASSPRDRGYTEAFF
>NA|TRBV27
CASSSSGGIQETQYF
>NA|TRBV9
CASSPAGGQETQYF
>few|TRBV25-1
CASSPSGQGNSNTEAFF
>NA|TRBV5-4
CASSRQNTEAFF
>NA|TRBV19
CASRLDRAVQPQHF
>NA|TRBV10-1
CASSRGLLETQYF
>NA|TRBV11-2
CASSWKLGTEGHEQYF
>NA|TRBV29-1
CSFRGLNEKLFF
>NA|TRBV2
CASNPGQGAKNIQYF
>NA|TRBV7-2
CASSLVGQSYNEQFF
>few|TRBV7-9
CASSPPTGSHAEAFF
>NA|TRBV7-2
CASSLGGSGGYTF
>NA|TRBV2
CAGAAYNEQFF
>once|TRBV18
CASSPARGTEAFF
>NA|TRBV6-2/TRBV6-3
CASSYWGGGTEAFF
>NA|TRBV3-1/TRBV3-2
CASSQGQGGNIQYF
>NA|TRBV5-6
CASSDPQGPTGELFF
>NA|TRBV6-5
CASRARGEERKTQYF
>NA|TRBV5-1
CASSPSLTDFNEKLFF
>NA|TRBV6-5
CASSSTGGPKKTQYF
>NA|TRBV11-2
CASSFDRSSSYNSPLHF
>once|TRBV2
CASSRGQGGYEQYF
>NA|TRBV19
CASSMRGTYEQYF
>NA|TRBV4-2
CASSQKPYGRRQFF
>NA|TRBV7-8
CASSPPSSYNSPLHF
>NA|TRBV7-8
CASSLVRTSGGGQYF
>NA|TRBV5-1
CASSFHRDTYEQYF
>NA|TRBV12-5
CASGSGGYGNTIYF
>NA|TRBV18
CASSPTENTEAFF
>NA|TRBV25-1
CASSEGEKAFF
>NA|TRBV3-1/TRBV3-2
CASSQAPGDTQYF
>NA|TRBV4-1
CASSQDPSTGELFF
>NA|TRBV7-6
CASSLTGGTEAFF
>NA|TRBV5-1
CASSLQETQYF
>NA|TRBV6-5
CAGETGVTGELFF
>NA|TRBV19
CASSSPGGNSPLHF
>NA|TRBV7-2
CASSPFGLKGSNTIYF
>NA|TRBV6-4
CASSDAGGAGNEQFF
>NA|TRBV29-1
CSVGTGDMNTEAFF
>NA|TRBV4-3
CASSQLGTSGGWDEQFF
>NA|TRBV11-2
CASSLDPGTANTEAFF
>NA|TRBV5-6
CASSLAGTVTTSGNTIYF
>few|TRBV27
CASRYAGTGLGYTF
>NA|TRBV4-1
CASSQGGTGLLSEQYF
>once|TRBV15
CATSRATGGEKLFF
>NA|TRBV29-1
CSVVSGGRTEAFF
>NA|TRBV5-1
CASSFGQGPYEQYF
>NA|TRBV2
CASSAPDRGHGEKLFF